This entry is about one T cell receptor (beta chain). What it recognizes is unknown. The study isolated at least 6.5 million PBMCs from each sample. The sample originates from a study of blood T cells in healthy people across ages. Study-wide results and caveats: There was no known CMV status for donors, so expanded clonotype changes were possibly confounded. Per million T cells, the diversity of TCR beta decreased roughly linearly as age advanced. Without sorted subsets, naive and antigen-experienced compartments could not be conclusively compared.

The ends were cut back, 4 bases at V and 4 bases at J, with 16 bases in the middle. CDR1 SGHVS and CDR2 FNYEAQ come from the germline V gene. The CDR3 spans 15 residues. Alongside a J-beta primer mix, a sample-barcoded 5' primer served in a second PCR lasting about 7 to 11 cycles. TCRdb passed the 5' RACE reads through MiXCR, listing each CDR3 protein once. Of 1.8 million or so distinct CDR3 sequences listed, roughly two fifths are singletons. Sequencing input: blood. V and J are TRBV7-6 and TRBJ1-1; perhaps TRBD1 as D (5 bases). The clonotype was recovered from a human donor in good health. The CDR3: CASSSAQGSSTEAFF. CDR3 DNA: TGTGCCAGCAGCTCCGCGCAGGGAAGTAGCACTGAAGCTTTCTTT.